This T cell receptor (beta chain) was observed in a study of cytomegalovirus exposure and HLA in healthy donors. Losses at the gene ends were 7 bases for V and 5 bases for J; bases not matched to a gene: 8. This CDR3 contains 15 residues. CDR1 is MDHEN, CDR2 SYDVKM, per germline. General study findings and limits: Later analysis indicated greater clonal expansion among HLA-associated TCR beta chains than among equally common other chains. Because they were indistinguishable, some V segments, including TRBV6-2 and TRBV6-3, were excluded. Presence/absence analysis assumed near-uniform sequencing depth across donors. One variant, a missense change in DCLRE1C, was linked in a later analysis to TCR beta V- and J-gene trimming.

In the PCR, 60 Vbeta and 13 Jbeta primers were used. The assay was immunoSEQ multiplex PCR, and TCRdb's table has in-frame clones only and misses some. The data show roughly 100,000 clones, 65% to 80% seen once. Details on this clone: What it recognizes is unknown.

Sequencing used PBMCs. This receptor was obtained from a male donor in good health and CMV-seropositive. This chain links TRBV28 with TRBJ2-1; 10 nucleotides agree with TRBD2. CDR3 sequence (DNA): TGTGCCAGCACCTCCAGGACTAGCGGACACAATGAGCAGTTCTTC. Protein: CASTSRTSGHNEQFF.